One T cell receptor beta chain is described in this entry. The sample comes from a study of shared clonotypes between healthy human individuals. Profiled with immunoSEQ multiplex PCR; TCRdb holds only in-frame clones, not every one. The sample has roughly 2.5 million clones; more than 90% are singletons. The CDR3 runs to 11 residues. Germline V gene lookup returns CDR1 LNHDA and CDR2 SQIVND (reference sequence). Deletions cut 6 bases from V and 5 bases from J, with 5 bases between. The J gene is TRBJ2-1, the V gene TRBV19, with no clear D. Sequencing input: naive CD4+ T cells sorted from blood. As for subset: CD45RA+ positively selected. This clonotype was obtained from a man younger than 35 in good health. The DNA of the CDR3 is TGTGCCAGTAGGGATCACAATGAGCAGTTCTTC. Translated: CASRDHNEQFF.